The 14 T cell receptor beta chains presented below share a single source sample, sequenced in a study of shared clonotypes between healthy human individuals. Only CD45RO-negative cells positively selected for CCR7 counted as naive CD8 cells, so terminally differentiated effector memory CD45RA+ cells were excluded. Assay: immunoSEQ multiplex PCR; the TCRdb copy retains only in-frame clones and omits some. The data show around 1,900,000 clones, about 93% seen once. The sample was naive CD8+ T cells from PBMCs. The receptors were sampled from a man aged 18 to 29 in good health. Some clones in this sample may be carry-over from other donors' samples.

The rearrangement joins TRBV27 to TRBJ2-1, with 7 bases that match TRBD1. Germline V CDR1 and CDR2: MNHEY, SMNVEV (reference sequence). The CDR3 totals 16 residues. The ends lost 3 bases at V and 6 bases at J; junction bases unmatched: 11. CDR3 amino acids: CASSLSGGAGSNEQFF. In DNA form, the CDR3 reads TGTGCCAGCAGTTTGTCAGGGGGAGCCGGGTCCAATGAGCAGTTCTTC.

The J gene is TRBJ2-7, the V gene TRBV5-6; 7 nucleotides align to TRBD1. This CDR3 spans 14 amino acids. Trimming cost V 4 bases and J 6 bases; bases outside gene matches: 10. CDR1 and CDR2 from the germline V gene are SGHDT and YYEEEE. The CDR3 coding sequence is TGTGCCAGCAGCAACGACAGGGAAATTGGCGAGCAGTACTTC. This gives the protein CASSNDREIGEQYF. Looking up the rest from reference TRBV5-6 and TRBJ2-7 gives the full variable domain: DAGVTQSPTHLIKTRGQQVTLRCSPKSGHDTVSWYQQALGQGPQFIFQYYEEEERQRGNFPDRFSGHQFPNYSSELNVNALLLGDSALYLCASSNDREIGEQYFGPGTRLTVT.

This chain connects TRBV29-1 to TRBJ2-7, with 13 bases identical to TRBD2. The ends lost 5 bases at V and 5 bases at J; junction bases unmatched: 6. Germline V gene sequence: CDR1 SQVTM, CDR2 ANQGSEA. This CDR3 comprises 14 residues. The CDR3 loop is CSVTSGRASHEQYF. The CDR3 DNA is TGCAGCGTTACTAGCGGGAGGGCCTCACACGAGCAGTACTTC.

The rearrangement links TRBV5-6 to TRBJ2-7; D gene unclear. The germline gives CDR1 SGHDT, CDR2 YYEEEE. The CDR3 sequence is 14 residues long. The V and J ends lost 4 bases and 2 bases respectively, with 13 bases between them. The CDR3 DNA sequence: TGTGCCAGCAGCGCCGAAACAGAAACCTACGAGCAGTACTTC. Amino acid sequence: CASSAETETYEQYF.

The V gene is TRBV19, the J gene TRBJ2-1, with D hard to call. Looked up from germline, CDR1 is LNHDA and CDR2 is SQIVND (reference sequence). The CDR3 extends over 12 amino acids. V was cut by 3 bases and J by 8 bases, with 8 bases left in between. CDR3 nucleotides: TGTGCCAGTAGTATGTTAAGGGATGAGCAGTTCTTC. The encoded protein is CASSMLRDEQFF.

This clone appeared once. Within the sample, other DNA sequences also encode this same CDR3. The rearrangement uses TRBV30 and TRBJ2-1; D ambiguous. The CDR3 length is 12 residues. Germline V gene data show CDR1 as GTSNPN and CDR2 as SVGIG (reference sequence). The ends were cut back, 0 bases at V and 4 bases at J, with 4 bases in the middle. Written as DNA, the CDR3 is TGTGCCTGGAGTGTACAATACAATGAGCAGTTCTTC. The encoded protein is CAWSVQYNEQFF.

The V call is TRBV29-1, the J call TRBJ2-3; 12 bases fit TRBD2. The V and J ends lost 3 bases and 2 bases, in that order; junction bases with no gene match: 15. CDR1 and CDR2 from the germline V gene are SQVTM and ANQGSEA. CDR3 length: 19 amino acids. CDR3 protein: CSVDNPGLAGLKDTDTQYF. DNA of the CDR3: TGCAGCGTTGACAACCCGGGACTAGCGGGCCTAAAGGACACAGATACGCAGTATTTT.

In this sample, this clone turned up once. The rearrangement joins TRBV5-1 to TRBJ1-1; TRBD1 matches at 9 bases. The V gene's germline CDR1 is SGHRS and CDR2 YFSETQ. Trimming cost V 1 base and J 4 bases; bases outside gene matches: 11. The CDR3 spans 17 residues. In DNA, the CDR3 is TGCGCCAGCAGCTTGTCCACTGCACAGGGGGCGAGCACTGAAGCTTTCTTT. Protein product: CASSLSTAQGASTEAFF.

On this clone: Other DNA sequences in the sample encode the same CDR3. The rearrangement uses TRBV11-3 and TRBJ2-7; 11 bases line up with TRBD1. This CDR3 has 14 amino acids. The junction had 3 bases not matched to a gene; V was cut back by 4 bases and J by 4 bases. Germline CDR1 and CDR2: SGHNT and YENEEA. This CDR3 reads CASSSRDRGYEQYF. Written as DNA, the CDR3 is TGTGCCAGCAGCTCCCGGGACAGGGGGTACGAGCAGTACTTC. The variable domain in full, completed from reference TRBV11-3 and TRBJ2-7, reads EAGVVQSPRYKIIEKKQPVAFWCNPISGHNTLYWYLQNLGQGPELLIRYENEEAVDDSQLPKDRFSAERLKGVDSTLKIQPAELGDSAVYLCASSSRDRGYEQYFGPGTRLTVT.

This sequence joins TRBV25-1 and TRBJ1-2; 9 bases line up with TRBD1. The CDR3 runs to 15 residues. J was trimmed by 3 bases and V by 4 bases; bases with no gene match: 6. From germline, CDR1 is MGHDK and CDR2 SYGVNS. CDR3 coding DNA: TGTGCCAGCAGTGCCGGGACAGGGTGGGACTATGGCTACACCTTC. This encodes CASSAGTGWDYGYTF.

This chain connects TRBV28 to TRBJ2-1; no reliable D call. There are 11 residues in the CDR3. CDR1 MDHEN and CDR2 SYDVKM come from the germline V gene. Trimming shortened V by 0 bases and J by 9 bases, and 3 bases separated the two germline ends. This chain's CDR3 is CASSLWGEQFF. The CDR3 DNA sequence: TGTGCCAGCAGTTTATGGGGTGAGCAGTTCTTC.

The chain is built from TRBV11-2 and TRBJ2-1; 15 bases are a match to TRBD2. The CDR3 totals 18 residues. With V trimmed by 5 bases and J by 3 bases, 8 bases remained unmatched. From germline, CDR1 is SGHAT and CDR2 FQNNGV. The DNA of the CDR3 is TGTGCCAGCAGCCCGGGACTAGCGGGAGGCGGGTACTACAATGAGCAGTTCTTC. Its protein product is CASSPGLAGGGYYNEQFF.

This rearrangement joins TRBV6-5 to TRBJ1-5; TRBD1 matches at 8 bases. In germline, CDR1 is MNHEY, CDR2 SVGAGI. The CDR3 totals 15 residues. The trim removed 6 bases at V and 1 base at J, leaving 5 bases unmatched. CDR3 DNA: TGTGCCAGCAGACACGACAGGGGCAGCAATCAGCCCCAGCATTTT. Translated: CASRHDRGSNQPQHF.

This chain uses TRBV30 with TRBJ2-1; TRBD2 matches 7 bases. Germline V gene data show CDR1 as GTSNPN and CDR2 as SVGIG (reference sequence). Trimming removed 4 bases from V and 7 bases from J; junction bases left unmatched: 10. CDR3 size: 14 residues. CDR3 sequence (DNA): TGTGCCTGGACCCTCACGGGAGGTCGTAATGAGCAGTTCTTC. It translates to CAWTLTGGRNEQFF.